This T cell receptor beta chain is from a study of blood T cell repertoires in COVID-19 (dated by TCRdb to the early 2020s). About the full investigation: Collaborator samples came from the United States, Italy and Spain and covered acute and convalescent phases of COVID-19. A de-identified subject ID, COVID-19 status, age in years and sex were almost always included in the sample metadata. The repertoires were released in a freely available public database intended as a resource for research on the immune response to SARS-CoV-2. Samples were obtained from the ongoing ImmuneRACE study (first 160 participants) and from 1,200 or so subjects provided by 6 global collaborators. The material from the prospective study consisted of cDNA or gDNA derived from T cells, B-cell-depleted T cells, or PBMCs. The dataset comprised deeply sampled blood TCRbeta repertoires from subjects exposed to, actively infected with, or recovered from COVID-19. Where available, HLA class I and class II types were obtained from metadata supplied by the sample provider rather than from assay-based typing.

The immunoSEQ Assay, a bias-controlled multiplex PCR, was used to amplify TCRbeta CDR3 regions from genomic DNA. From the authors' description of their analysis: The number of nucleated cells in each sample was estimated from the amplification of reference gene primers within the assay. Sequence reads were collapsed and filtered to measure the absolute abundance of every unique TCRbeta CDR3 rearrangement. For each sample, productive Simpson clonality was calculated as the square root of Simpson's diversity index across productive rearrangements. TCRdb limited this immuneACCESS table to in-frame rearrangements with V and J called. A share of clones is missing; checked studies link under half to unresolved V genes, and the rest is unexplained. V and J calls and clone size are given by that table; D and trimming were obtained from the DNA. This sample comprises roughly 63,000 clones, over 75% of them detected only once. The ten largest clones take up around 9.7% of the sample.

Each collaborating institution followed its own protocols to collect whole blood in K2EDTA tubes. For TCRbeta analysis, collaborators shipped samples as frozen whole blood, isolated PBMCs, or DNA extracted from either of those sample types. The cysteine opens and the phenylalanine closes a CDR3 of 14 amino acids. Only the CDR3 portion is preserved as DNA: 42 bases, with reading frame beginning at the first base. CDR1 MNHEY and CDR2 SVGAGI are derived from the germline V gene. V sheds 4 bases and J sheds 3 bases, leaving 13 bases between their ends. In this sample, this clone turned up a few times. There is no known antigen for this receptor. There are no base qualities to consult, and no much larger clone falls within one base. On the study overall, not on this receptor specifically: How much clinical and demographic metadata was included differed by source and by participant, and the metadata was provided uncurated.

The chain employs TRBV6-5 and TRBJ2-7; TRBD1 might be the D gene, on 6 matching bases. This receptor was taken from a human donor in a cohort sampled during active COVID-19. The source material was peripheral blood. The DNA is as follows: TGTGCCAGCAGTTCAGGGGAGAGGATCTACGAGCAGTACTTC. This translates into CASSSGERIYEQYF.